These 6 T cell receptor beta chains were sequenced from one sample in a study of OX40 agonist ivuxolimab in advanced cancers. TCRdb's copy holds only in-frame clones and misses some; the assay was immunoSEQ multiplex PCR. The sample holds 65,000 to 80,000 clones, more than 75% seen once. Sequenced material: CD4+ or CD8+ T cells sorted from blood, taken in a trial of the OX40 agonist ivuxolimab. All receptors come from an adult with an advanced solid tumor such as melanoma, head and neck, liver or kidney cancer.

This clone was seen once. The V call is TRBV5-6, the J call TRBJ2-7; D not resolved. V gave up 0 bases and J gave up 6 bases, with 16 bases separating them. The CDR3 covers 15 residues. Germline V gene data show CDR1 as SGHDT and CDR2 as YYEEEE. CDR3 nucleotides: TGTGCCAGCAGCTTGGGAACTAAAAGAGGTCTCGAGCAGTACTTC. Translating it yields CASSLGTKRGLEQYF.

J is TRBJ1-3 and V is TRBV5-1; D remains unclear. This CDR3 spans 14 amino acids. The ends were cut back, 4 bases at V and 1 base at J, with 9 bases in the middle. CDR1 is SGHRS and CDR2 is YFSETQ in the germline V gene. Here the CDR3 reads CASSVGLSGNTIYF. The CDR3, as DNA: TGCGCCAGCAGCGTAGGGCTGTCTGGAAACACCATATATTTT.

Written as DNA, the CDR3 is TGTGCCTGGAGTGCGCGGGGGGAAAAACTGTTTTTT. The encoded protein is CAWSARGEKLFF. The chain joins TRBV30 to TRBJ1-4; a possible D gene is TRBD1 (5 bases). In germline, CDR1 is GTSNPN, CDR2 SVGIG (reference sequence). CDR3 length equals 12 residues. Trimming shortened V by 1 base and J by 8 bases, and 8 bases separated the two germline ends. Supplemented by reference TRBV30 and TRBJ1-4, the full variable domain reads SQTIHQWPATLVQPVGSPLSLECTVEGTSNPNLYWYRQAAGRGLQLLFYSVGIGQISSEVPQNLSASRPQDRQFILSSKKLLLSDSGFYLCAWSARGEKLFFGSGTQLSVL.

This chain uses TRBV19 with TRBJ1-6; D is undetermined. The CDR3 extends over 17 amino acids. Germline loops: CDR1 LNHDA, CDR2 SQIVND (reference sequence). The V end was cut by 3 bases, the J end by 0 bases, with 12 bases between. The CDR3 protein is CASSMGAGGSYNSPLHF. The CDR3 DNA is TGTGCCAGTAGTATGGGTGCGGGTGGCTCCTATAATTCACCCCTCCACTTT.

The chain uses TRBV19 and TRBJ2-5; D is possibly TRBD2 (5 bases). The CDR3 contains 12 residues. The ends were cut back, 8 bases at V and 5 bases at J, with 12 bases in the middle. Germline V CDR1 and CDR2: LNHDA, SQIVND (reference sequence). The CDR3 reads CASPAGGETQYF. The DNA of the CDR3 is TGTGCCAGTCCCGCGGGTGGGGAGACCCAGTACTTC.

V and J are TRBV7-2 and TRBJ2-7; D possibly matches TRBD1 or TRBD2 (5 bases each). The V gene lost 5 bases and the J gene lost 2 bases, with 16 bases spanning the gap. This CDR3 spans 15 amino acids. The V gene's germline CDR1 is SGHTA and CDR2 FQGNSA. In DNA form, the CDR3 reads TGTGCCAGCAGCCAAGCAGGGACGAACCCCTACGAGCAGTACTTC. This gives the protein CASSQAGTNPYEQYF.